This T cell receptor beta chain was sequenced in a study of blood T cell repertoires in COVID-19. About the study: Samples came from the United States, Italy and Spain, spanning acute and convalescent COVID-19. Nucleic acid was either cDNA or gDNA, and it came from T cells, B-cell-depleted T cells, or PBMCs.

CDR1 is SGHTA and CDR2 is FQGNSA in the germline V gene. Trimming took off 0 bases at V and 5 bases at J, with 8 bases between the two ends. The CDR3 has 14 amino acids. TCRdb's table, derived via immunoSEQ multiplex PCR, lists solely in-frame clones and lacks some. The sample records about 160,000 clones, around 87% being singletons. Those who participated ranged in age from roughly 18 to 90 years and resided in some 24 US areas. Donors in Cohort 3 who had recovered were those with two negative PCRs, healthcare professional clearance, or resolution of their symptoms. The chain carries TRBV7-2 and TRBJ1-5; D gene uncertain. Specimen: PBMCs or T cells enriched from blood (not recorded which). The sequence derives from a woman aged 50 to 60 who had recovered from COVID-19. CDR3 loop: CASSLALMDQPQHF. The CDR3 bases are TGTGCCAGCAGCTTAGCGCTAATGGATCAGCCCCAGCATTTT. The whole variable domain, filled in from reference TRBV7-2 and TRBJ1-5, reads GAGVSQSPSNKVTEKGKDVELRCDPISGHTALYWYRQSLGQGLEFLIYFQGNSAPDKSGLPSDRFSAERTGGSVSTLTIQRTQQEDSAVYLCASSLALMDQPQHFGDGTRLSIL.